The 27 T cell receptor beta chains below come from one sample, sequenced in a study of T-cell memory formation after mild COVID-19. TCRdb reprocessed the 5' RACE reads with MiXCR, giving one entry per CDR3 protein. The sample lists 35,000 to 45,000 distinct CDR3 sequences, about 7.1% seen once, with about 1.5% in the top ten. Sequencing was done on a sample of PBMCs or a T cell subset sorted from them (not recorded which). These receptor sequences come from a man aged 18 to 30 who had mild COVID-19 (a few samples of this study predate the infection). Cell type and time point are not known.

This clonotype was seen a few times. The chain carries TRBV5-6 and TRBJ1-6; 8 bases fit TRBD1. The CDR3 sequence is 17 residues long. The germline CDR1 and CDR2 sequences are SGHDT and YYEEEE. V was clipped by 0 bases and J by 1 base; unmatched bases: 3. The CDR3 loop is CASSLVQGASYNSPLHF. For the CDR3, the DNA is TGTGCCAGCAGCTTGGTCCAGGGGGCATCCTATAATTCACCCCTCCACTTT. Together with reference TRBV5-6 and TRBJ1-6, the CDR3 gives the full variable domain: DAGVTQSPTHLIKTRGQQVTLRCSPKSGHDTVSWYQQALGQGPQFIFQYYEEEERQRGNFPDRFSGHQFPNYSSELNVNALLLGDSALYLCASSLVQGASYNSPLHFGNGTRLTVT.

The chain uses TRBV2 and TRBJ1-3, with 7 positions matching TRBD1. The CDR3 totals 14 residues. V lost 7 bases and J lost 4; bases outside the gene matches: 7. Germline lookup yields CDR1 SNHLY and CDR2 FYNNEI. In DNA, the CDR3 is TGTGCCAGCAAAGCACAGGGGCCGGGAAACACCATATATTTT. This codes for CASKAQGPGNTIYF.

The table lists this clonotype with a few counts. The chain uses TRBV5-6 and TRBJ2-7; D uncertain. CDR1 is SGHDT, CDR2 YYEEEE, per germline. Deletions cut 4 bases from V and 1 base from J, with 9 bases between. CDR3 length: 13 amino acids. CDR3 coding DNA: TGTGCCAGCAGCCCAACGGGTTCCTACGAGCAGTACGTC. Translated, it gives CASSPTGSYEQYV.

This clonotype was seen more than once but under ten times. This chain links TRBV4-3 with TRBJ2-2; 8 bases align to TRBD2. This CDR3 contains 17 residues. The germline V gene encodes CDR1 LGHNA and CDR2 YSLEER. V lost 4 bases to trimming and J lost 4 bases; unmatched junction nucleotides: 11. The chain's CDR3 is CASSPTQAGVATGELFF. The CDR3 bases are TGCGCCAGCAGCCCAACCCAAGCGGGGGTTGCCACCGGGGAGCTGTTTTTT.

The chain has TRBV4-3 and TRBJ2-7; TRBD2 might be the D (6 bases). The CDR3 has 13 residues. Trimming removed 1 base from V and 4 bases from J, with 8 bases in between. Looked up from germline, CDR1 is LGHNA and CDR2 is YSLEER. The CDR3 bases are TGCGCCAGCAGCCAAGCGGGGGAGTACGAGCAGTACTTC. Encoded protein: CASSQAGEYEQYF.

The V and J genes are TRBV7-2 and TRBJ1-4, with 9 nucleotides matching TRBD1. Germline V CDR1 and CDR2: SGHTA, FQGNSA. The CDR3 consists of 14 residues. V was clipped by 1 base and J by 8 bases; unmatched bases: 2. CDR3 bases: TGTGCCAGCAGCTTAGGGACAGGGGAGGAAAAACTGTTTTTT. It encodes CASSLGTGEEKLFF. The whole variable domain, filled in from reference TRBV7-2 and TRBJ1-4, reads GAGVSQSPSNKVTEKGKDVELRCDPISGHTALYWYRQSLGQGLEFLIYFQGNSAPDKSGLPSDRFSAERTGGSVSTLTIQRTQQEDSAVYLCASSLGTGEEKLFFGSGTQLSVL.

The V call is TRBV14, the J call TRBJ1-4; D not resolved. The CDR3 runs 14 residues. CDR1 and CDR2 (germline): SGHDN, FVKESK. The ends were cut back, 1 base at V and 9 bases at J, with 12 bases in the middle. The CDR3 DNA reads TGTGCCAGCAGCCAAGCATTCTTCCAGAAAAAACTGTTTTTT. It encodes CASSQAFFQKKLFF.

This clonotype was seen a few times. The CDR3 DNA reads as TGCGCCAGCAAGGTCGCGACAGGCGATAGCAATCAGCCCCAGCATTTT. Its protein product is CASKVATGDSNQPQHF. The J gene is TRBJ1-5, the V gene TRBV5-1; weak D call: TRBD1 (6 bases). Trimming left V 6 bases short and J 0 bases short, with 16 bases between. The CDR3 runs to 16 residues. Germline V gene data show CDR1 as SGHRS and CDR2 as YFSETQ.

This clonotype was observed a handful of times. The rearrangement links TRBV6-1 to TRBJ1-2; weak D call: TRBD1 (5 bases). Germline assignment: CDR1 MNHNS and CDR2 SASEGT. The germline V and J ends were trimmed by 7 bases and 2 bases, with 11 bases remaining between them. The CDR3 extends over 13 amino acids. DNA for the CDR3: TGTGCCAGCAATGAGGGACTGAACTATGGCTACACCTTC. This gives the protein CASNEGLNYGYTF.

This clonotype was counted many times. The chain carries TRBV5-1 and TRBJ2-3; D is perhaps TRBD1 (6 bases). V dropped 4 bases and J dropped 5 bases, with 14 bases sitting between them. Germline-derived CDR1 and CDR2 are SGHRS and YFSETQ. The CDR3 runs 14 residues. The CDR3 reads CASSAGVIEDTQYF. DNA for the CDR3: TGCGCCAGCAGCGCAGGGGTTATCGAAGATACGCAGTATTTT.

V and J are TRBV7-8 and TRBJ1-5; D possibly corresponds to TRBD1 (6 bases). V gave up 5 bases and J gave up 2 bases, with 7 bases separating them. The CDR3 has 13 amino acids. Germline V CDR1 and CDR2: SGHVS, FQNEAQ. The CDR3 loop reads CASSRTGNQPQHF. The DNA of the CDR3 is TGTGCCAGCAGCCGGACAGGCAATCAGCCCCAGCATTTT.

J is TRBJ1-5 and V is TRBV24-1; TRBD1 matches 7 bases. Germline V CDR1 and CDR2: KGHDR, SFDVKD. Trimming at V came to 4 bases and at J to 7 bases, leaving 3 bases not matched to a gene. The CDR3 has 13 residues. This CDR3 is CATSETGMQPQHF. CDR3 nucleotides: TGTGCCACCAGTGAGACAGGGATGCAGCCCCAGCATTTT.

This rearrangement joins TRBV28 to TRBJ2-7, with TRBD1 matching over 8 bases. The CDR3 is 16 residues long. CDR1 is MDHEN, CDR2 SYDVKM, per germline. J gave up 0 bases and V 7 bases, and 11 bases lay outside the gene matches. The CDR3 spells CASKPPQGASSYEQYV. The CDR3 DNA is TGTGCCAGCAAACCACCCCAGGGGGCAAGCTCCTACGAGCAGTACGTC.

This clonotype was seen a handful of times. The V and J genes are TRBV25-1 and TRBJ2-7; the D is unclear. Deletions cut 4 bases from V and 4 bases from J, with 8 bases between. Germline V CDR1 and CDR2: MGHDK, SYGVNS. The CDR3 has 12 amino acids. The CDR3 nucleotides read TGTGCCAGCAGTGCAGACGGGTACGAGCAGTACGTC. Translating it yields CASSADGYEQYV.

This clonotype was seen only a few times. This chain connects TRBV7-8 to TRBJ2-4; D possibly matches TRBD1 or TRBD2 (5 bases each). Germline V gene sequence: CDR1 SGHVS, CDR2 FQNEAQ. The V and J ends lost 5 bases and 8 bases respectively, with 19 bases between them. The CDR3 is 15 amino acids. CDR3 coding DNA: TGTGCCAGCAGCCTCGGCCGGGACCCATGGGACATTCAGTACTTC. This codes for CASSLGRDPWDIQYF.

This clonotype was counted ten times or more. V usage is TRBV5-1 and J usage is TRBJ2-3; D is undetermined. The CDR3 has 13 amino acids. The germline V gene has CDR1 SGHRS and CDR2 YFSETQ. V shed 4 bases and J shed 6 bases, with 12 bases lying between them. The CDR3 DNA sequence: TGCGCCAGCAGCCCCTACCGCTCCGATACGCAGTATTTT. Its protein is CASSPYRSDTQYF. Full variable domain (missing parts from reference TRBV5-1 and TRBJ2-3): KAGVTQTPRYLIKTRGQQVTLSCSPISGHRSVSWYQQTPGQGLQFLFEYFSETQRNKGNFPGRFSGRQFSNSRSEMNVSTLELGDSALYLCASSPYRSDTQYFGPGTRLTVL.

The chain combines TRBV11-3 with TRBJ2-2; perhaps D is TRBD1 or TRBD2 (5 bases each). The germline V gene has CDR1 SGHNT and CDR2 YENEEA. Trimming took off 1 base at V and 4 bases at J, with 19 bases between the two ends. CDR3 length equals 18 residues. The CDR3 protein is CASSLAHGGSLITGELFF. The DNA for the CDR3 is TGTGCCAGCAGCTTAGCCCATGGGGGTAGCCTGATCACCGGGGAGCTGTTTTTT.

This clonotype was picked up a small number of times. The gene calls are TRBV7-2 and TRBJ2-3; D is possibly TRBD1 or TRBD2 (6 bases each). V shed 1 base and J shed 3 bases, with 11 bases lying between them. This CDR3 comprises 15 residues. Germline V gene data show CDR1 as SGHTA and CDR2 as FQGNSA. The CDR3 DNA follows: TGTGCCAGCAGCTTAGTGGGGGGCGGGACAGATACGCAGTATTTT. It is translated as CASSLVGGGTDTQYF.

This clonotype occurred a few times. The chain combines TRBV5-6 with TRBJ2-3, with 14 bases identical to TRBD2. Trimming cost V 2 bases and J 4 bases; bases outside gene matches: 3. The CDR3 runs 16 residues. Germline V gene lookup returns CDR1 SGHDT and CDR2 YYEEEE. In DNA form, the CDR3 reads TGTGCCAGCAGCTTTCGGACTAGCGGGAGGTCAGATACGCAGTATTTT. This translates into CASSFRTSGRSDTQYF.

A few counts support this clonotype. The CDR3, as DNA: TGTGCCAGCAGTTTAGCAGGGGCTCAAGGAAACACCATATATTTT. Its protein is CASSLAGAQGNTIYF. This sequence joins TRBV28 and TRBJ1-3; a weak D match, TRBD1 (6 bases). The CDR3 contains 15 residues. Germline V gives CDR1 MDHEN, CDR2 SYDVKM. Trimming took 2 bases from V and 4 from J, leaving 12 bases between them.

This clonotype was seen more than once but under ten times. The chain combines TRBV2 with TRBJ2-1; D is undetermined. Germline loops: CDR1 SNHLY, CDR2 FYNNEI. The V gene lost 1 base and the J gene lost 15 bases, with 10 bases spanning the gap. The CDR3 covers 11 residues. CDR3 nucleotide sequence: TGTGCCAGCAGTGAAGGTCTAGTTAGGTTCTTC. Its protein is CASSEGLVRFF.

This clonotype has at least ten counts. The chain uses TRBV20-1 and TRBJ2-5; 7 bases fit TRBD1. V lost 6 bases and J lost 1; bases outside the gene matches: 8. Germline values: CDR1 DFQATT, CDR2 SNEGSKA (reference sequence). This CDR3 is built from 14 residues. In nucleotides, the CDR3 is TGCAGTGCAGCACCTGGGACAGTCCAAGAGACCCAGTACTTC. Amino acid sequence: CSAAPGTVQETQYF.

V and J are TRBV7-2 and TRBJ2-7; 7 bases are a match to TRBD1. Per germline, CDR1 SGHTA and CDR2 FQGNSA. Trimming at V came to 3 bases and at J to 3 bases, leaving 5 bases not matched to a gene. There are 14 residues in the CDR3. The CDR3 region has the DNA TGTGCCAGCAGCTTCGGGACAGCTTACTACGAGCAGTACTTC. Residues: CASSFGTAYYEQYF.

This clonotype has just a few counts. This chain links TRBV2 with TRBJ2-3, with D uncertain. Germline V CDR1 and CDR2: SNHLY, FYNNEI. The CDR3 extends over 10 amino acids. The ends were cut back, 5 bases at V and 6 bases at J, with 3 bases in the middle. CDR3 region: CASSSDTQYF. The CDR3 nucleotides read TGTGCCAGCAGTAGCGATACGCAGTATTTT.

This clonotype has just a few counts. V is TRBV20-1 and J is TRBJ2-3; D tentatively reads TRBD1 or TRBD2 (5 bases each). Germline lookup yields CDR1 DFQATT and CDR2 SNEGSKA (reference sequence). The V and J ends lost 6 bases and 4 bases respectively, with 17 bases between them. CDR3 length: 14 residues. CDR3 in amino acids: CSARGPKTADTQYF. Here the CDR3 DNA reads TGCAGTGCCCGGGGCCCGAAAACTGCAGATACGCAGTATTTT.

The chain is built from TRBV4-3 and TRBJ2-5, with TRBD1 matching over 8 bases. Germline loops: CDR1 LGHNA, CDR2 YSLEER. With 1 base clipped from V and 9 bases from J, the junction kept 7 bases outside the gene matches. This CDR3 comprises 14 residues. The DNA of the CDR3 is TGCGCCAGCAGCCAAGCCAGGGGGCGAATGGCCCAGTACTTC. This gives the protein CASSQARGRMAQYF.

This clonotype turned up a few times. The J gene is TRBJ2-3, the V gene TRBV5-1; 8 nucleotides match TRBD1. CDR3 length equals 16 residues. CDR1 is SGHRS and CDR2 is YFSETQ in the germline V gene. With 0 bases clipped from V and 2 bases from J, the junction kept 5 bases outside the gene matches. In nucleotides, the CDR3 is TGCGCCAGCAGCTTGGGACAGGGGCTGTACACAGATACGCAGTATTTT. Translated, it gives CASSLGQGLYTDTQYF.